One T cell receptor (beta chain) is described in this entry. The antigen remains unidentified. Documented time point: persistent/refractory GD, antithyroid drugs over 5 years with positive TRAb. The authors made the TCR library using RNA they extracted from PBMCs. Under American Thyroid Association guidelines, Graves' disease was diagnosed. The sample is drawn from a study of regulatory T cells in long-lasting Graves disease. Study-level information: Graves' disease counted as persistent after over 5 years of antithyroid drugs with positive TSH receptor antibodies.

Whole-study findings and limits: Small numbers of samples may have cut accuracy.

Both iRepertoire HTBI primers and Arm-PCR of CDR3 regions were used to build the TCR beta libraries. TCRdb itself ran the multiplex PCR reads through MiXCR, one entry per CDR3 protein. This sample carries 500,000 to 700,000 distinct CDR3 sequences, about 30% of them seen once, and the ten largest clones take 42%. The origin of this receptor is a female donor with Graves disease. Source: peripheral blood mononuclear cells (PBMCs), taken when the disease was refractory, from a patient treated with antithyroid drugs.

The CDR3 DNA sequence: TGTGCCAGCAGCTACCACCGGGACACAACCGGAGAGACCCAGTACTTC. Amino acid sequence: CASSYHRDTTGETQYF. The J gene is TRBJ2-5, the V gene TRBV7-6; tentatively, D is TRBD1 (6 bases). The CDR3 is 16 amino acids. Between the trimmed V and J ends, which lost 4 bases and 4 bases, there was a span of 19 bases. Germline assignment: CDR1 SGHVS and CDR2 FNYEAQ. The full variable domain, rest sourced from reference TRBV7-6 and TRBJ2-5, is GAGVSQSPRYKVTKRGQDVALRCDPISGHVSLYWYRQALGQGPEFLTYFNYEAQQDKSGLPNDRFSAERPEGSISTLTIQRTEQRDSAMYRCASSYHRDTTGETQYFGPGTRLLVL.